The rows below give T cell receptor beta chains drawn from one sample of a study of T-cell memory formation after mild COVID-19. One entry per CDR3 protein results from TCRdb running MiXCR on the 5' RACE reads. The sample lists over 400,000 distinct CDR3 sequences, less than 25% occurring once. The sequencing input was PBMCs or a T cell subset sorted from them (not recorded which). The receptors were sampled from an adult woman who had mild COVID-19 (a few samples of this study predate the infection). Cell type and time point are not known. The CDR3 runs from the conserved cysteine through the conserved F or W. D genes are given only for firm matches. Expanded clones are given a class, and other clones once, few, many or no size at all.

>NA|many|TRBV23-1|TRBJ2-2
CASSQSKDRNTGELFF
TGCGCCAGCAGTCAATCGAAGGACAGAAACACCGGGGAGCTGTTTTTT
>NA|NA|TRBV18|TRBJ2-6
CASSPLEASGANVLTF
TGTGCCAGCTCACCGTTAGAGGCGTCTGGGGCCAACGTCCTGACTTTC
>TRBD1|NA|TRBV4-1|TRBJ2-2
CASSQFSRDRVSNTGELFF
TGCGCCAGCAGCCAGTTTTCCCGGGACAGGGTTTCGAACACCGGGGAGCTGTTTTTT
>NA|few|TRBV12-3/TRBV12-4|TRBJ2-5
CASRLAVETQYF
TGTGCCAGCAGATTGGCGGTGGAGACCCAGTACTTC
>NA|NA|TRBV5-1|TRBJ1-5
CASSLEAGYSNQPQHF
TGCGCCAGCAGCTTGGAGGCCGGTTATAGCAATCAGCCCCAGCATTTT
>TRBD1|few|TRBV5-1|TRBJ2-7
CASSLGDRGSGATYEQYF
TGCGCCAGCAGCTTAGGAGACAGGGGAAGTGGGGCCACCTACGAGCAGTACTTC
>NA|NA|TRBV7-8|TRBJ2-5
CASSLKLSGTPAQETQYF
TGTGCCAGCAGCCTCAAACTCTCCGGGACGCCCGCCCAAGAGACCCAGTACTTC
>NA|few|TRBV6-5|TRBJ2-3
CASSYSAGNTQYF
TGTGCCAGCAGTTACTCCGCGGGAAATACGCAGTATTTT
>NA|NA|TRBV12-3/TRBV12-4|TRBJ1-2
CASSTAEGRFYGYTF
TGTGCCAGCAGTACCGCTGAGGGACGATTCTATGGCTACACCTTC
>NA|NA|TRBV4-3|TRBJ2-1
CASSQETAHNEQFF
TGCGCCAGCAGCCAAGAAACTGCCCACAATGAGCAGTTCTTC
>TRBD2|few|TRBV12-3/TRBV12-4|TRBJ2-3
CASPGGSSGSTDTQYF
TGTGCCAGCCCGGGGGGGAGTAGCGGGAGCACAGATACGCAGTATTTT
>NA|few|TRBV6-5|TRBJ2-7
CATHTAGSYEQYF
TGTGCCACCCATACGGCAGGCTCCTACGAGCAGTACTTC
>NA|NA|TRBV7-2|TRBJ2-6
CASSQSSSGANVLTF
TGTGCCAGCAGCCAAAGCAGCTCTGGGGCCAACGTCCTGACTTTC
>NA|many|TRBV6-5|TRBJ2-5
CASARRSNQETQYF
TGTGCCAGCGCTAGGCGGTCAAACCAAGAGACCCAGTACTTC
>NA|NA|TRBV4-3|TRBJ1-1
CASSQDGGSNTEAFF
TGCGCCAGCAGCCAAGATGGGGGGTCGAACACTGAAGCTTTCTTT
>TRBD2|NA|TRBV20-1|TRBJ2-3
CSELAGPSTDTQYF
TGCAGTGAATTAGCGGGACCCTCCACAGATACGCAGTATTTT
>NA|few|TRBV12-3/TRBV12-4|TRBJ1-1
CASSLELRTEAFF
TGTGCCAGCAGTTTAGAACTGCGGACTGAAGCTTTCTTT
>NA|NA|TRBV29-1|TRBJ1-1
CSVEQSNTESFF
TGCAGCGTGGAACAGAGCAACACTGAATCTTTCTTT
>NA|few|TRBV20-1|TRBJ2-3
CSASDYATDTQYF
TGCAGTGCTAGTGACTATGCGACAGATACGCAGTATTTT
>NA|few|TRBV7-6|TRBJ2-2
CASSLGGSNGELFF
TGTGCCAGCAGCTTAGGGGGGTCCAACGGGGAGCTGTTTTTT
>TRBD1|few|TRBV20-1|TRBJ2-1
CSAPGQGAWNEQFF
TGCAGTGCGCCGGGACAGGGGGCATGGAATGAGCAGTTCTTC
>NA|NA|TRBV3-1|TRBJ2-1
CASSQSNRHNEQFF
TGTGCCAGCAGCCAAAGCAACCGGCACAATGAGCAGTTCTTC
>NA|NA|TRBV11-2|TRBJ2-7
CASSPTGQAYEQYF
TGTGCCAGCAGCCCGACCGGACAAGCCTACGAGCAGTACTTC
>NA|NA|TRBV28|TRBJ1-1
CASSSPQGPNEAFF
TGTGCCAGCAGTTCTCCACAGGGACCCAATGAAGCTTTCTTT
>NA|NA|TRBV7-2|TRBJ1-1
CASSRGWVGTEAFF
TGTGCCAGCAGCCGAGGATGGGTGGGTACTGAAGCTTTCTTT
>NA|few|TRBV9|TRBJ2-7
CASSALESSYEQYF
TGTGCCAGCAGCGCCCTTGAGAGCTCCTACGAGCAGTACTTC
>TRBD2|few|TRBV4-3|TRBJ2-7
CASSPTSGSPSYEQYF
TGCGCCAGCAGCCCGACTAGCGGGAGCCCTTCTTACGAGCAGTACTTC
>TRBD2|few|TRBV3-1|TRBJ2-7
CASSHSWTSGSYEQYF
TGTGCCAGCAGCCACTCCTGGACTAGCGGGAGCTACGAGCAGTACTTC
>NA|NA|TRBV12-3/TRBV12-4|TRBJ2-3
CASSLSAVADTQYF
TGTGCCAGCAGTTTATCGGCAGTGGCAGATACGCAGTATTTT
>TRBD2|few|TRBV7-2|TRBJ2-1
CASSLRLRGGQLSYNEQFF
TGTGCCAGCAGCTTACGGCTACGGGGGGGTCAACTCTCCTACAATGAGCAGTTCTTC
>TRBD2|NA|TRBV6-5|TRBJ2-5
CASSYVGGSETQYF
TGTGCCAGCAGTTACGTCGGGGGGAGTGAGACCCAGTACTTC
>TRBD1|NA|TRBV20-1|TRBJ2-7
CSANRGSYEQYF
TGCAGTGCTAACAGGGGGTCCTACGAGCAGTACTTC
>NA|NA|TRBV9|TRBJ2-3
CASSVATEDTQYF
TGTGCCAGCAGCGTAGCTACAGAAGATACGCAGTATTTT
>TRBD2|few|TRBV30|TRBJ2-3
CAWGGLAASTDTQYF
TGTGCCTGGGGGGGACTAGCAGCTAGCACAGATACGCAGTATTTT
>TRBD2|NA|TRBV18|TRBJ2-7
CASSPREGAYEQYF
TGTGCCAGCTCACCGCGGGAGGGTGCCTACGAGCAGTACTTC
>TRBD2|many|TRBV24-1|TRBJ2-1
CATSDRDYDYNEQFF
TGTGCCACGAGCGACCGGGACTACGACTACAATGAGCAGTTCTTC
>TRBD1|NA|TRBV7-9|TRBJ1-1
CASSPQGAGNTEAFF
TGTGCCAGCAGCCCGCAGGGGGCTGGGAACACTGAAGCTTTCTTT
>NA|few|TRBV9|TRBJ2-2
CASSVEGGRTGELFF
TGTGCCAGCAGCGTAGAGGGCGGGCGGACCGGGGAGCTGTTTTTT
>NA|few|TRBV7-9|TRBJ2-3
CASSLMASLGPDTQYF
TGTGCCAGCAGCTTAATGGCTAGCCTCGGGCCAGATACGCAGTATTTT
>NA|NA|TRBV29-1|TRBJ2-7
CSAGEYEQYF
TGCAGCGCCGGGGAATACGAGCAGTACTTC
>NA|few|TRBV20-1|TRBJ2-1
CSARGWLGNEQFF
TGCAGTGCTAGAGGGTGGTTGGGCAATGAGCAGTTCTTC
>TRBD1|NA|TRBV5-1|TRBJ1-3
CASSTGQGEGNTIYF
TGCGCCAGCAGCACGGGACAGGGAGAGGGAAACACCATATATTTT
>NA|NA|TRBV7-9|TRBJ2-5
CASSLSTGQEETQYF
TGTGCCAGCAGCTTAAGCACAGGGCAAGAAGAGACCCAGTACTTC
>TRBD1|many|TRBV24-1|TRBJ1-2
CATSDHGTASYYGYTF
TGTGCCACCAGTGATCACGGGACAGCCTCCTACTATGGCTACACCTTC
>NA|NA|TRBV13|TRBJ1-1
CASSSSPNTEAFF
TGTGCCAGCAGCTCGTCTCCGAACACTGAAGCTTTCTTT
>NA|NA|TRBV25-1|TRBJ2-7
CASSRATYEQYF
TGTGCCAGCAGTCGAGCTACATACGAGCAGTACTTC
>NA|NA|TRBV5-1|TRBJ2-4
CASSLEGQTGSIQYF
TGCGCCAGCAGCTTGGAAGGACAGACCGGATCTATTCAGTACTTC
>NA|NA|TRBV20-1|TRBJ2-5
CSASGGIHPSRETQYF
TGCAGTGCTAGCGGCGGGATCCATCCCAGTAGGGAGACCCAGTACTTC
>TRBD2|NA|TRBV5-1|TRBJ2-3
CASSLDGRTDTQYF
TGCGCCAGCAGCTTGGACGGGAGGACAGATACGCAGTATTTT
>NA|NA|TRBV4-3|TRBJ2-1
CASSQDAESSYNEQFF
TGCGCCAGCAGCCAAGACGCAGAGAGCTCCTACAATGAGCAGTTCTTC
>NA|NA|TRBV28|TRBJ2-7
CASRAGRSTYEQYF
TGTGCCAGCAGAGCGGGCAGGAGCACCTACGAGCAGTACTTC
>TRBD1|NA|TRBV30|TRBJ1-2
CACTGQGVSYGYTF
TGTGCCTGCACGGGACAGGGGGTTTCCTATGGCTACACCTTC
>TRBD2|NA|TRBV15|TRBJ2-3
CATSHPYAGGPADTQYF
TGTGCCACCAGCCACCCGTACGCGGGGGGGCCAGCCGATACGCAGTATTTT
>NA|NA|TRBV12-3/TRBV12-4|TRBJ1-6
CASSLGYSPLHF
TGTGCCAGCAGTTTAGGCTATTCACCCCTCCACTTT
>NA|NA|TRBV20-1|TRBJ1-4
CSARNRFNEKLFF
TGCAGTGCTAGGAACAGGTTTAATGAAAAACTGTTTTTT
>NA|NA|TRBV20-1|TRBJ1-1
CSAREAGTSGEAFF
TGCAGTGCTAGAGAAGCGGGGACGTCCGGCGAAGCTTTCTTT
>TRBD2|NA|TRBV6-5|TRBJ2-7
CASSPRTGLAGVYEQYF
TGTGCCAGCAGTCCCCGTACAGGACTAGCGGGAGTTTACGAGCAGTACTTC
>NA|few|TRBV21-1|TRBJ2-3
CASSKSNTSGGRAQYF
TGTGCCAGCAGCAAAAGCAATACTAGCGGGGGGCGAGCGCAGTATTTT
>NA|NA|TRBV30|TRBJ2-3
CAWSWSSTDTQYF
TGTGCCTGGAGTTGGAGTAGCACAGATACGCAGTATTTT
>NA|NA|TRBV11-1|TRBJ2-1
CASSLEGGGLYNEQFF
TGTGCCAGCAGCCTCGAAGGTGGGGGCCTATACAATGAGCAGTTCTTC